This TCR beta chain comes out of a study of OX40 agonist ivuxolimab in advanced cancers. The study, taken as a whole, reports: The 0.1-3.0 mg/kg partial responders had among the lowest clonal expansion. Blood T cells, both CD4+ and CD8+, expanded clonally by week 6 at 0.1 to 3.0 mg/kg. Among expanded peripheral T cells, antigen specificity went undetermined.

Data came from immunoSEQ multiplex PCR; TCRdb stores just in-frame clones and leaves some out. This sample yields roughly 20,000 clones, of which nearly 85% are seen a single time; over 15% belongs to the top ten. V was shortened by 4 bases and J by 6 bases, with 15 bases between the two germline ends. The CDR3 runs to 15 residues. Per germline, CDR1 LGHNA and CDR2 YNFKEQ. There are a few counts of this clone. What it binds is not known. The sample here was CD4+ or CD8+ T cells sorted from blood, taken in a trial of the OX40 agonist ivuxolimab. This TCR came from an adult with an advanced solid tumor such as melanoma, head and neck, liver or kidney cancer. The chain uses TRBV4-2 and TRBJ2-2; tentative D call: TRBD2 (6 bases). The CDR3 DNA sequence: TGTGCCAGCAGCCCCGGGTTGGGGGAGGCCGGGGAGCTGTTTTTT. This codes for CASSPGLGEAGELFF.